The 24 T cell receptor beta chains in this list originate from one sample, sequenced in a study of blood T cell repertoires in COVID-19. The data were produced by immunoSEQ multiplex PCR, yet TCRdb's version contains in-frame clones alone and is incomplete. This sample yields about 360,000 clones, of which around 86% are seen a single time; around 2.9% belongs to the top ten. Sequencing was done on a sample of peripheral blood. The receptors stem from a human donor in a cohort sampled during active COVID-19.

The rearrangement links TRBV6-1 to TRBJ1-1, with TRBD1 matching over 7 bases. CDR1 MNHNS and CDR2 SASEGT come from the germline V gene. J gave up 4 bases and V 1 base, and 0 bases lay outside the gene matches. CDR3 length: 13 residues. Here the CDR3 reads CASSEDRGTEAFF. The CDR3 DNA sequence: TGTGCCAGCAGTGAAGACAGGGGCACTGAAGCTTTCTTT.

The CDR3 coding sequence is TGTGCCAGCAGCTTAGGAGCGTTGAGCACAGATACGCAGTATTTT. Amino acid sequence: CASSLGALSTDTQYF. The V gene is TRBV5-8, the J gene TRBJ2-3, with no clear D. With 2 bases removed from V and 0 bases from J, the gap between germline ends came to 10 bases. The germline V gene encodes CDR1 SGHTS and CDR2 YDEGEE. The CDR3 length is 15 residues.

V is TRBV11-2 and J is TRBJ2-7, with D possibly TRBD1 on 6 matching bases. Germline V CDR1 and CDR2: SGHAT, FQNNGV. Trimming removed 5 bases from V and 6 bases from J, with 20 bases in between. This CDR3 has 15 amino acids. CDR3 bases: TGTGCCAGCAGCCGGACACTTGGGACAATCTCCGAGCAGTACTTC. As protein: CASSRTLGTISEQYF.

This chain links TRBV5-6 with TRBJ1-1; D is uncertain. Trimming took 1 base from V and 0 from J, leaving 13 bases between them. Germline V gives CDR1 SGHDT, CDR2 YYEEEE. The CDR3 contains 16 residues. Here the CDR3 reads CASSLPSSLLNTEAFF. The CDR3 DNA is TGTGCCAGCAGCTTGCCGTCGAGTCTCTTGAACACTGAAGCTTTCTTT.

This chain uses TRBV28 with TRBJ2-7; D possibly corresponds to TRBD1 (6 bases). Trimming cost V 5 bases and J 12 bases, with 20 bases left between them. CDR3 size: 13 residues. The germline V gene encodes CDR1 MDHEN and CDR2 SYDVKM. CDR3: CASSADGTHNGYF. CDR3 in DNA: TGTGCCAGCAGTGCAGACGGGACACATAATGGGTACTTC.

This chain uses TRBV7-8 with TRBJ1-4; maybe TRBD1 (6 bases). The germline V gene has CDR1 SGHVS and CDR2 FQNEAQ. The CDR3 contains 14 residues. The V end lost 0 bases, the J end lost 11 bases, and 13 bases lay between the germline ends. CDR3: CASSLARAGEKLFF. The CDR3 region has the DNA TGTGCCAGCAGCTTAGCGCGGGCAGGGGAGAAACTGTTTTTT.

The chain joins TRBV27 to TRBJ1-5; TRBD1 matches 7 bases. CDR3 length: 18 residues. The J segment lost 5 bases and the V segment lost 2 bases, leaving 15 bases of the junction unmatched. Germline lookup yields CDR1 MNHEY and CDR2 SMNVEV (reference sequence). The CDR3 DNA sequence: TGTGCCAGCAGTTTACACCCCTCCCCGGAAGGGGGCGATCAGCCCCAGCATTTT. Its translation: CASSLHPSPEGGDQPQHF.

This rearrangement joins TRBV5-4 to TRBJ2-7, with 8 bases fitting TRBD2. The CDR3 spans 15 residues. The V gene end was trimmed by 3 bases and the J gene end by 3 bases; junction bases not matched to a gene: 8. Germline V gene lookup returns CDR1 SGHNT and CDR2 YYREEE (reference sequence). CDR3 in DNA: TGTGCCAGCAGCTCCGACGGGGGGGACCACTACGAGCAGTACTTC. Translating it yields CASSSDGGDHYEQYF.

A few counts support this clone. This sequence joins TRBV4-2 and TRBJ1-5; 7 bases map to TRBD1. The J segment lost 2 bases and the V segment lost 0 bases, leaving 7 bases of the junction unmatched. In germline, CDR1 is LGHNA, CDR2 YNFKEQ. This CDR3 region has 17 residues. The CDR3 region has the DNA TGTGCCAGCAGCCAAGAGAGGGGGCCGGGGGGCAATCAGCCCCAGCATTTT. Residues: CASSQERGPGGNQPQHF.

This chain links TRBV5-1 with TRBJ2-7, with a possible D match to TRBD2 (5 bases). The CDR3 contains 13 residues. Germline V lookup: CDR1 SGHRS, CDR2 YFSETQ. With 4 bases removed from V and 7 bases from J, the gap between germline ends came to 15 bases. CDR3 bases: TGCGCCAGCAGCATGGACGGCCCGGGGGAGCAGTACTTC. Translating gives CASSMDGPGEQYF.

This chain joins TRBV3-1 (or the pseudogene TRBV3-2) and TRBJ1-2, with TRBD1 matching 7 bases. Germline loops: CDR1 LGHDT, CDR2 YNNKEL (reference sequence). This CDR3 comprises 15 residues. With V trimmed by 1 base and J by 6 bases, 8 bases remained unmatched. The CDR3 loop is CASSQATTGRNGYTF. CDR3 in DNA: TGTGCCAGCAGCCAAGCGACGACAGGGCGGAATGGCTACACCTTC.

The sample holds a few counts of this clone. The chain links TRBV27 to TRBJ2-2; 11 bases match TRBD2. CDR3 length: 16 amino acids. V lost 5 bases and J lost 5; bases outside the gene matches: 7. Germline V lookup: CDR1 MNHEY, CDR2 SMNVEV (reference sequence). The CDR3 sequence: CASSITSGSNTGELFF. DNA of the CDR3: TGTGCCAGCAGTATAACTAGCGGGAGTAATACCGGGGAGCTGTTTTTT.

The rearrangement joins TRBV18 to TRBJ2-1; D may be TRBD1 (6 bases). Trimming stripped 5 bases from V and 5 bases from J, with 7 bases between. The germline gives CDR1 KGHSH, CDR2 LQKENI. The CDR3 loop spans 12 amino acids. Here the CDR3 reads CASSKGDNEQFF. DNA of the CDR3: TGTGCCAGCTCAAAGGGGGACAATGAGCAGTTCTTC. Variable domain in full (rest from reference TRBV18 and TRBJ2-1): NAGVMQNPRHLVRRRGQEARLRCSPMKGHSHVYWYRQLPEEGLKFMVYLQKENIIDESGMPKERFSAEFPKEGPSILRIQQVVRGDSAAYFCASSKGDNEQFFGPGTRLTVL.

The V gene is TRBV10-3, the J gene TRBJ2-7, with TRBD1 as a possible D gene (5 bases). The germline V gene has CDR1 ENHRY and CDR2 SYGVKD. This CDR3 region has 16 residues. With 0 bases removed from V and 3 bases from J, the gap between germline ends came to 15 bases. CDR3 region: CAISESTVRTYYEQYF. The CDR3 DNA is TGTGCCATCAGTGAGTCGACAGTGAGAACCTACTACGAGCAGTACTTC.

The chain is built from TRBV10-3 and TRBJ2-1, with TRBD2 identical over 7 bases. V trimming: 4 bases; J trimming: 4 bases; junction bases outside the gene matches: 13. In germline, CDR1 is ENHRY, CDR2 SYGVKD. The CDR3 runs 17 residues. CDR3 region: CAISVTLWRGIYNEQFF. CDR3 sequence (DNA): TGTGCCATCAGTGTAACTCTGTGGCGGGGGATTTACAATGAGCAGTTCTTC.

This chain joins TRBV19 and TRBJ1-5; no reliable D call. V lost 10 bases and J lost 0, with 13 bases in between. This CDR3 is built from 14 residues. The germline gives CDR1 LNHDA, CDR2 SQIVND (reference sequence). The CDR3 reads CAITGAYSNQPQHF. In DNA, the CDR3 is TGTGCCATTACGGGTGCTTATAGCAATCAGCCCCAGCATTTT. The variable domain in full, completed from reference TRBV19 and TRBJ1-5, reads DGGITQSPKYLFRKEGQNVTLSCEQNLNHDAMYWYRQDPGQGLRLIYYSQIVNDFQKGDIAEGYSVSREKKESFPLTVTSAQKNPTAFYLCAITGAYSNQPQHFGDGTRLSIL.

This clone has just one count. The chain carries TRBV4-2 and TRBJ2-7, with 7 nucleotides matching TRBD1. Germline assignment: CDR1 LGHNA and CDR2 YNFKEQ. The CDR3 length is 15 residues. V dropped 4 bases and J dropped 3; count of bases not matched to a gene: 9. CDR3 sequence (DNA): TGTGCCAGCAGCCCCCGGCGACAGGGAGTCTACGAGCAGTACTTC. Amino acid sequence: CASSPRRQGVYEQYF.

The chain links TRBV28 to TRBJ2-2; D gene uncertain. CDR1 MDHEN and CDR2 SYDVKM come from the germline V gene. This CDR3 has 14 amino acids. V shed 3 bases and J shed 3 bases, with 8 bases lying between them. The CDR3 sequence: CASSFYEDTGELFF. The CDR3 DNA is TGTGCCAGCAGTTTCTATGAGGACACCGGGGAGCTGTTTTTT. The full variable domain, with the rest looked up from reference TRBV28 and TRBJ2-2, is DVKVTQSSRYLVKRTGEKVFLECVQDMDHENMFWYRQDPGLGLRLIYFSYDVKMKEKGDIPEGYSVSREKKERFSLILESASTNQTSMYLCASSFYEDTGELFFGEGSRLTVL.

CDR3 bases: TGTGCCAGCAGTTTACCCGGGACAGGAACTGAAGCTTTCTTT. Amino acids: CASSLPGTGTEAFF. V usage is TRBV28 and J usage is TRBJ1-1, with TRBD1 matching 8 bases. The CDR3 spans 14 residues. The germline V gene has CDR1 MDHEN and CDR2 SYDVKM. Losses at the gene ends were 2 bases for V and 5 bases for J; bases not matched to a gene: 4. Combining the CDR3 with reference TRBV28 and TRBJ1-1 gives the whole variable domain DVKVTQSSRYLVKRTGEKVFLECVQDMDHENMFWYRQDPGLGLRLIYFSYDVKMKEKGDIPEGYSVSREKKERFSLILESASTNQTSMYLCASSLPGTGTEAFFGQGTRLTVV.

The chain employs TRBV4-1 and TRBJ1-4; tentatively, D is TRBD1 (6 bases). The CDR3 has 15 residues. Trimming cost V 7 bases and J 5 bases, with 17 bases left between them. Germline CDR1 is MGHRA and CDR2 is YSYEKL. The CDR3 nucleotides read TGCGCCAGCACACCAGGGAGGGGGGTAAATGAAAAACTGTTTTTT. It is translated as CASTPGRGVNEKLFF.

The chain employs TRBV6-5 and TRBJ2-4, with 8 nucleotides matching TRBD2. This CDR3 has 16 residues. CDR1 and CDR2 from the germline V gene are MNHEY and SVGAGI. V lost 2 bases, J lost 6 bases, and 9 bases stayed unmatched. In DNA, the CDR3 is TGTGCCAGCAGTTACCAGGCTAGCGGGTACGGAAACATTCAGTACTTC. Its protein product is CASSYQASGYGNIQYF.

V and J are TRBV5-8 and TRBJ2-7; tentative D call: TRBD1 (5 bases). The V gene lost 6 bases and the J gene lost 0 bases, with 10 bases spanning the gap. The CDR3 runs 13 residues. Germline V gives CDR1 SGHTS, CDR2 YDEGEE. In DNA form, the CDR3 reads TGTGCCAGCAAGTTTAGGGGCTCCTACGAGCAGTACTTC. Protein product: CASKFRGSYEQYF.

This chain connects TRBV30 to TRBJ1-1; possibly TRBD1 for D (5 bases). The CDR3 extends over 14 amino acids. V gave up 3 bases and J gave up 1 base, with 12 bases separating them. Per the germline V gene, CDR1 is GTSNPN and CDR2 is SVGIG (reference sequence). CDR3 sequence: CAWSRGGPNTEAFF. In DNA, the CDR3 is TGTGCCTGGAGCCGGGGGGGACCGAACACTGAAGCTTTCTTT.

This clone has only one observation. The V gene is TRBV19, the J gene TRBJ2-3; D may be TRBD1 (6 bases). Germline V lookup: CDR1 LNHDA, CDR2 SQIVND (reference sequence). The CDR3 covers 13 residues. V was pared by 3 bases and J by 7 bases, with 11 bases between. The CDR3 reads CASSIGQLYTQYF. CDR3 bases: TGTGCCAGTAGTATCGGACAGCTTTATACGCAGTATTTT.